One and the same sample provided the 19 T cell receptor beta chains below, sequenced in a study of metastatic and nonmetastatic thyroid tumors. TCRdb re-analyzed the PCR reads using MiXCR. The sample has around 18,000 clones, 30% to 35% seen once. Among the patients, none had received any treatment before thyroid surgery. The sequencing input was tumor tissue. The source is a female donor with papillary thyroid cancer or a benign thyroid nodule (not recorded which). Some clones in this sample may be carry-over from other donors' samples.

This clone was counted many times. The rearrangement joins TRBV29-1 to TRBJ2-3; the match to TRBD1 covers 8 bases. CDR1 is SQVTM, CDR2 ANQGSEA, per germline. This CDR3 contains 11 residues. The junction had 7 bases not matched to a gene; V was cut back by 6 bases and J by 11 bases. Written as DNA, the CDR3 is TGCAGCGTCCCCAGGGGGCCCTGGCAGTATTTT. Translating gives CSVPRGPWQYF.

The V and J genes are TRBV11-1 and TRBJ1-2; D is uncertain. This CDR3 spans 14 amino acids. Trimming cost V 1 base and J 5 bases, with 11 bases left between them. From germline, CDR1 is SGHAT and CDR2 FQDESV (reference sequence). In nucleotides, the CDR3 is TGTGCCAGCAGCTTAGAGGCCAGAGGTTATGGCTACACCTTC. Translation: CASSLEARGYGYTF. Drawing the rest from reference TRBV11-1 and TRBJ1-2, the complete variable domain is EAEVAQSPRYKITEKSQAVAFWCDPISGHATLYWYRQILGQGPELLVQFQDESVVDDSQLPKDRFSAERLKGVDSTLKIQPAELGDSAMYLCASSLEARGYGYTFGSGTRLTVV.

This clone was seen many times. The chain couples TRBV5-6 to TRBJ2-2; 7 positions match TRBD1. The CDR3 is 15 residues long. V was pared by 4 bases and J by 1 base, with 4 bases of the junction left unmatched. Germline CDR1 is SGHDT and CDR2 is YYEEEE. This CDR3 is CASSPGQKNTGELFF. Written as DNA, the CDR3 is TGTGCCAGCAGCCCGGGACAGAAGAACACCGGGGAGCTGTTTTTT.

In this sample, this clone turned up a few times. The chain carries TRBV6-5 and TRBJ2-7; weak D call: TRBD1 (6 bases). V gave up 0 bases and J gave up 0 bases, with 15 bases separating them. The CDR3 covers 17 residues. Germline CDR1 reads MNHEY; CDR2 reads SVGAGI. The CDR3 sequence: CASSYSKGTSFSYEQYF. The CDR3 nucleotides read TGTGCCAGCAGTTACTCGAAAGGGACATCCTTCTCCTACGAGCAGTACTTC.

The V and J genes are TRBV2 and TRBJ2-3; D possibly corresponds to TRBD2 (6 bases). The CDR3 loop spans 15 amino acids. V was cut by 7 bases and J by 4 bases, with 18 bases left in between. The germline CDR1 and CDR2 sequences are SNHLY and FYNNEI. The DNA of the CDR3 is TGTGCCAGCAACTCTGGGGGGATTGGGGCAGATACGCAGTATTTT. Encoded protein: CASNSGGIGADTQYF.

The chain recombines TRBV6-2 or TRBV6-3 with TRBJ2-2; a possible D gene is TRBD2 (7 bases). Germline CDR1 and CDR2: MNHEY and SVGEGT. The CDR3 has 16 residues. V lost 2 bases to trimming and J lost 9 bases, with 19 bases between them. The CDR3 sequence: CASSYTGGATTRELFF. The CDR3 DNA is TGTGCCAGCAGTTACACGGGGGGCGCGACCACGCGGGAGCTGTTTTTT.

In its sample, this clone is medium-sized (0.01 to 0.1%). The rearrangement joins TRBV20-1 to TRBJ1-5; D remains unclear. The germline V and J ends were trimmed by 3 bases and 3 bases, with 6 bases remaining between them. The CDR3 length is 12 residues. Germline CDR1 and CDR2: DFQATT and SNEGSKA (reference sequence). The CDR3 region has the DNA TGCAGTGCTAGGGCCCCCAATCAGCCCCAGCATTTT. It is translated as CSARAPNQPQHF.

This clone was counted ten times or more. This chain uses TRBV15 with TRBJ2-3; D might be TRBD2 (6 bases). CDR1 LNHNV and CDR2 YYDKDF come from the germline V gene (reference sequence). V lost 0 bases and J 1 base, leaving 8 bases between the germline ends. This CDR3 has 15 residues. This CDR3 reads CATSREWGGTDTQYF. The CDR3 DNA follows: TGTGCCACCAGCAGAGAGTGGGGGGGCACAGATACGCAGTATTTT.

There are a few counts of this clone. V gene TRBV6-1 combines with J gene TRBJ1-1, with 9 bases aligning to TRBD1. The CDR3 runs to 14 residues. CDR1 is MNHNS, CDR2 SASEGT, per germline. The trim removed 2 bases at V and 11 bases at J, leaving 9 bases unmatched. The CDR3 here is CASSETVPDRGAFF. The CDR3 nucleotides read TGTGCCAGCAGTGAAACTGTCCCTGACAGGGGGGCTTTCTTT.

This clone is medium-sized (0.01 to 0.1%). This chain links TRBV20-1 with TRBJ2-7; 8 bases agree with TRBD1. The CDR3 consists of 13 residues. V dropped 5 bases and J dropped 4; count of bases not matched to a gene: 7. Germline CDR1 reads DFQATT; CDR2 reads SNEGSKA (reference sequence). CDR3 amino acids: CSAWARGRYEQYF. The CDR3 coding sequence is TGCAGTGCTTGGGCCAGGGGGCGGTACGAGCAGTACTTC.

CDR3 sequence: CASSPTGYPHTGELFF. The CDR3 DNA sequence: TGCGCCAGCAGCCCCACAGGGTACCCGCACACCGGGGAGCTGTTTTTT. V and J are TRBV4-1 and TRBJ2-2; maybe TRBD1 (6 bases). The V end lost 4 bases, the J end lost 3 bases, and 15 bases lay between the germline ends. In germline, CDR1 is MGHRA, CDR2 YSYEKL. The length of the CDR3 is 16 residues.

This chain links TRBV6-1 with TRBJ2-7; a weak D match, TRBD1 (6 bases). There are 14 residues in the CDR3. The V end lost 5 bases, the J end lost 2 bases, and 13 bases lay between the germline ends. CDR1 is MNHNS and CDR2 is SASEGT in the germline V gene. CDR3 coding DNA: TGTGCCAGCAGTCCCTCGGGACACCCCTACGAGCAGTACTTC. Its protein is CASSPSGHPYEQYF.

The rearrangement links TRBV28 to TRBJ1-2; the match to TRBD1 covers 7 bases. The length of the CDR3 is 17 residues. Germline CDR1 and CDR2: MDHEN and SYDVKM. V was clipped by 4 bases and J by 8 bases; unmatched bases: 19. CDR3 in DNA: TGTGCCAGCAGTTCAAGGAGACAGGGCCCTATCAGGGGCGGCTACACCTTC. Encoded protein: CASSSRRQGPIRGGYTF.

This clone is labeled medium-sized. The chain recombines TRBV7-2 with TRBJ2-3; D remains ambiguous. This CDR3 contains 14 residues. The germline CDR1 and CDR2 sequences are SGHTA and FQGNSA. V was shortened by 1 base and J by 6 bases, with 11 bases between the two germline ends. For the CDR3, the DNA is TGTGCCAGCAGCTTAGAATTGTACGGGGATACGCAGTATTTT. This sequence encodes CASSLELYGDTQYF.

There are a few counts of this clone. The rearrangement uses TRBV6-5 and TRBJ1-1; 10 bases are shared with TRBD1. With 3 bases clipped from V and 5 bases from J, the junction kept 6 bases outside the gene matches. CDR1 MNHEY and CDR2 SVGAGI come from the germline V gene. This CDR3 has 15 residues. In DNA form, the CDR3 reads TGTGCCAGCAGTTATCTGGGACAGGGGAGGACTGAAGCTTTCTTT. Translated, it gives CASSYLGQGRTEAFF.

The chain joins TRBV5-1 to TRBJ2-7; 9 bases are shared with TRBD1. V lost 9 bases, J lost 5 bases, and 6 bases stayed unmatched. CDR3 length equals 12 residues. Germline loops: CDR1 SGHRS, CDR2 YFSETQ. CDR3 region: CAIGTGTHEQYF. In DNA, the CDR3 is TGCGCCATCGGGACAGGGACCCACGAGCAGTACTTC. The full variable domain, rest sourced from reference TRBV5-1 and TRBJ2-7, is KAGVTQTPRYLIKTRGQQVTLSCSPISGHRSVSWYQQTPGQGLQFLFEYFSETQRNKGNFPGRFSGRQFSNSRSEMNVSTLELGDSALYLCAIGTGTHEQYFGPGTRLTVT.

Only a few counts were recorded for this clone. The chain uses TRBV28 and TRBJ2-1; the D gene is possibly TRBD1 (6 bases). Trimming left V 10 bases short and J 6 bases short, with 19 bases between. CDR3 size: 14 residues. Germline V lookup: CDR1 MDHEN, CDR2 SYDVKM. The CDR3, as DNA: TGTGCCACCCTGGGGGCTAGAAGGACCAATGAGCAGTTCTTC. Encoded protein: CATLGARRTNEQFF. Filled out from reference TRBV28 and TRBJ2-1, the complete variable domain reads DVKVTQSSRYLVKRTGEKVFLECVQDMDHENMFWYRQDPGLGLRLIYFSYDVKMKEKGDIPEGYSVSREKKERFSLILESASTNQTSMYLCATLGARRTNEQFFGPGTRLTVL.

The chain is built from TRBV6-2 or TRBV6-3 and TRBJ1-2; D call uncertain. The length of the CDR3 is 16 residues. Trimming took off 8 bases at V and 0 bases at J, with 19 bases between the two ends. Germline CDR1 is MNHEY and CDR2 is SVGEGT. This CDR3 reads CASATVSSPTNYGYTF. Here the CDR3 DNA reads TGTGCCAGCGCGACCGTGTCAAGCCCAACTAACTATGGCTACACCTTC.

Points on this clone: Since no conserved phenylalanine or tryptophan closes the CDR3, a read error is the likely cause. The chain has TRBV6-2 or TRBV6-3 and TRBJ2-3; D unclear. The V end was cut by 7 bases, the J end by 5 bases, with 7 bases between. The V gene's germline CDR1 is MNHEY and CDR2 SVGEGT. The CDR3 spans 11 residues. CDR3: CASTKLDTQYL. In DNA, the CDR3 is TGTGCCAGCACTAAGCTAGATACGCAGTATTTG.